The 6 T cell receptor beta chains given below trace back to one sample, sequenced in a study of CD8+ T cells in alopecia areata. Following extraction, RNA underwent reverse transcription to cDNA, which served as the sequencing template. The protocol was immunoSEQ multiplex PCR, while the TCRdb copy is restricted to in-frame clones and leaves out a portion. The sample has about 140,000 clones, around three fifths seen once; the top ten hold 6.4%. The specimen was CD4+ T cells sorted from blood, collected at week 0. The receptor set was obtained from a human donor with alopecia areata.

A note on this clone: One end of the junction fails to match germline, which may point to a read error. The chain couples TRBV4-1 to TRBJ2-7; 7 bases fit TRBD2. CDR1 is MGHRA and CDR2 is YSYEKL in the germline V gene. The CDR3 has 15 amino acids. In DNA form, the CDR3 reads TGCGCCAGCAGCCAATCGGCGACTAGCTCCGACGAGCAGTACTTC. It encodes CASSQSATSSDEQYF.

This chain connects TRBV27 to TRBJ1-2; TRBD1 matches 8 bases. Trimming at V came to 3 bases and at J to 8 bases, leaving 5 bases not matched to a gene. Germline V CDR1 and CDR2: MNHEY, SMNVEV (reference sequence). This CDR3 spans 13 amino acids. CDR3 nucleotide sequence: TGTGCCAGCAGTTTCCAGGGGGCACGGGGCTACACCTTC. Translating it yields CASSFQGARGYTF.

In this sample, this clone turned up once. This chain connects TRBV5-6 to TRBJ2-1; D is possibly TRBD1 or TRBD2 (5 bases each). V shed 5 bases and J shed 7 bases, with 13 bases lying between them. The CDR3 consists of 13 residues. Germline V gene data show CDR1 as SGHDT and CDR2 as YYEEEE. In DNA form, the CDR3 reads TGTGCCAGCAGTAGGGACCCGAGGAATGAGCAGTTCTTC. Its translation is CASSRDPRNEQFF.

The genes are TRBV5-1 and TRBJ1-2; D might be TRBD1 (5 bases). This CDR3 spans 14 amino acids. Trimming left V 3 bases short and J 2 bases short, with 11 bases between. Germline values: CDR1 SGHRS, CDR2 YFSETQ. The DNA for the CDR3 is TGCGCCAGCAGCTCGGACAATCCAAACTATGGCTACACCTTC. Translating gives CASSSDNPNYGYTF.

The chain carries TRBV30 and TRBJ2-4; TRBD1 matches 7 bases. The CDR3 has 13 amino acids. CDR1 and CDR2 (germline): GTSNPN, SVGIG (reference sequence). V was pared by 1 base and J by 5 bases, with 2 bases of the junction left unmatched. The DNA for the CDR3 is TGTGCCTGGAGTGAGGGGACAGAAAACATTCAGTACTTC. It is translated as CAWSEGTENIQYF.

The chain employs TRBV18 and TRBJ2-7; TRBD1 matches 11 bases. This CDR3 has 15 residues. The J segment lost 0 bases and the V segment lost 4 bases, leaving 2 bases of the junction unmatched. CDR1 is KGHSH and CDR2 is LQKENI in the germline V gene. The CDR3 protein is CASSRTGGISYEQYF. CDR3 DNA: TGTGCCAGCTCACGGACAGGGGGCATCTCCTACGAGCAGTACTTC.